The subject of this entry is one T cell receptor (beta chain). Its antigen is not known. The data were obtained in a study of type 1 regulatory T cells. Across the whole study: T-allo10 is an in vitro-generated, Tr1-enriched CD4 T cell product specific for alloantigen. Study-level points and caveats: Type 1 regulatory T cells had a more restricted TCR repertoire than non-type 1 regulatory T cells.

V was clipped by 5 bases and J by 2 bases; unmatched bases: 4. The CDR3 is 14 amino acids. CDR1 and CDR2 (germline): SGHTA, FQGTGA. One entry per CDR3 protein, called by TCRdb with MiXCR from the reads. The sample contains about 39,000 distinct CDR3 sequences, over 9% of which appear only once. This receptor was taken from a human donor in good health. The chain combines TRBV7-3 with TRBJ2-3, with TRBD1 identical over 7 bases. Sequenced material: cultured non-Tr1 T cells, either the whole culture or a sorted T cell fraction (not recorded which). Written as DNA, the CDR3 is TGTGCCAGCAGCCCCACAGGGGCCACAGATACGCAGTATTTT. It codes for CASSPTGATDTQYF.